One sample yielded the 27 T cell receptor beta chains listed below, sequenced in a study of blood T cell repertoires in COVID-19. Here immunoSEQ multiplex PCR was the method, and the copy in TCRdb shows in-frame clones only, minus some. The table records 75,000 to 90,000 clones, about 73% of them present only once. Sequencing input: peripheral blood. All receptors derive from a man in his sixties with COVID-19, enrolled during active disease.

This chain connects TRBV5-6 to TRBJ1-3; D is possibly TRBD1 (6 bases). This CDR3 is built from 16 residues. Trimming left V 4 bases short and J 0 bases short, with 14 bases between. Germline CDR1 reads SGHDT; CDR2 reads YYEEEE. In nucleotides, the CDR3 is TGTGCCAGCAGCCCAGGACAGAGTAACTCTGGAAACACCATATATTTT. Its protein product is CASSPGQSNSGNTIYF. The full variable domain, rest sourced from reference TRBV5-6 and TRBJ1-3, is DAGVTQSPTHLIKTRGQQVTLRCSPKSGHDTVSWYQQALGQGPQFIFQYYEEEERQRGNFPDRFSGHQFPNYSSELNVNALLLGDSALYLCASSPGQSNSGNTIYFGEGSWLTVV.

This chain uses TRBV4-3 with TRBJ1-1, with 8 bases matching TRBD1. This CDR3 contains 14 residues. With V trimmed by 4 bases and J by 5 bases, 6 bases remained unmatched. The germline gives CDR1 LGHNA, CDR2 YSLEER. The CDR3 reads CASSRNQGATEAFF. The CDR3 region has the DNA TGCGCCAGCAGCCGCAACCAGGGGGCAACTGAAGCTTTCTTT.

This chain connects TRBV5-1 to TRBJ2-7, with 14 positions matching TRBD2. Germline V gene data show CDR1 as SGHRS and CDR2 as YFSETQ. The V and J ends lost 3 bases and 3 bases, in that order; junction bases with no gene match: 2. The CDR3 runs to 15 residues. The CDR3: CASSYGLAGGYEQYF. As DNA, the CDR3 is TGCGCCAGCAGCTACGGACTAGCGGGGGGCTACGAGCAGTACTTC.

V gene TRBV6-2 or TRBV6-3 combines with J gene TRBJ2-2; 11 positions agree with TRBD2. CDR3 length: 16 amino acids. CDR1 is MNHEY and CDR2 is SVGEGT in the germline V gene. V lost 8 bases, J lost 9 bases, and 14 bases stayed unmatched. CDR3 nucleotide sequence: TGTGCCAGCCGTTCTAGCGGGAGGCCCTTTGTACGGGAGCTGTTTTTT. This gives the protein CASRSSGRPFVRELFF.

The CDR3, as DNA: TGTGCCAGCAGTTACCCTAGAGGAGGGGACCCGGGGCCCCAGCATTTT. Protein product: CASSYPRGGDPGPQHF. The chain recombines TRBV6-2 or TRBV6-3 with TRBJ1-5, with D perhaps matching TRBD1 (5 bases). The germline V gene has CDR1 MNHEY and CDR2 SVGEGT. The CDR3 runs 16 residues. Trimming shortened V by 2 bases and J by 9 bases, and 20 bases separated the two germline ends.

In nucleotides, the CDR3 is TGTGCCAGCAGCCCCAGCCTTTTGACAGGCCCAGATGAGCAGTTCTTC. Translation: CASSPSLLTGPDEQFF. This sequence joins TRBV5-6 and TRBJ2-1, with D possibly TRBD1 on 6 matching bases. The CDR3 sequence is 16 residues long. Germline values: CDR1 SGHDT, CDR2 YYEEEE. V lost 4 bases and J 8 bases, leaving 22 bases between the germline ends.

The CDR3 sequence: CASSLREGLTYGYTF. CDR3 nucleotide sequence: TGTGCCAGCAGCTTACGGGAGGGGTTGACTTATGGCTACACCTTC. V usage is TRBV7-8 and J usage is TRBJ1-2, with D perhaps matching TRBD1 (5 bases). Germline V gives CDR1 SGHVS, CDR2 FQNEAQ. With 2 bases removed from V and 5 bases from J, the gap between germline ends came to 15 bases. The CDR3 covers 15 residues.

J is TRBJ2-1 and V is TRBV20-1; no reliable D call. Germline loops: CDR1 DFQATT, CDR2 SNEGSKA (reference sequence). Trimming cost V 3 bases and J 6 bases, with 3 bases left between them. This CDR3 region has 10 residues. The CDR3 here is CSASRNEQFF. The DNA for the CDR3 is TGCAGTGCTAGTCGCAATGAGCAGTTCTTC.

This chain uses TRBV6-5 with TRBJ1-3, with a tentative D call TRBD1 (5 bases). The CDR3 contains 12 residues. Germline CDR1 MNHEY, CDR2 SVGAGI. Trimming removed 7 bases from V and 5 bases from J, with 9 bases in between. The DNA for the CDR3 is TGTGCCAGCACCCAGGGCCGAAACACCATATATTTT. Translation gives CASTQGRNTIYF.

This clone occurred once. The gene calls are TRBV7-2 and TRBJ2-7; D is perhaps TRBD1 (6 bases). This CDR3 region has 12 residues. CDR1 and CDR2 from the germline V gene are SGHTA and FQGNSA. The V gene lost 2 bases and the J gene lost 5 bases, with 7 bases spanning the gap. CDR3 in amino acids: CASSLQGNEQYF. Here the CDR3 DNA reads TGTGCCAGCAGCTTACAGGGGAACGAGCAGTACTTC.

The V gene is TRBV18, the J gene TRBJ1-1; D is perhaps TRBD1 (5 bases). V dropped 6 bases and J dropped 1 base, with 12 bases sitting between them. The CDR3 has 14 amino acids. The germline gives CDR1 KGHSH, CDR2 LQKENI. The CDR3 spells CASSTGTGNTEAFF. Here the CDR3 DNA reads TGTGCCAGCTCTACAGGTACGGGGAACACTGAAGCTTTCTTT. Full variable domain (outside the CDR3, taken from reference TRBV18 and TRBJ1-1): NAGVMQNPRHLVRRRGQEARLRCSPMKGHSHVYWYRQLPEEGLKFMVYLQKENIIDESGMPKERFSAEFPKEGPSILRIQQVVRGDSAAYFCASSTGTGNTEAFFGQGTRLTVV.

The table lists this clone with a count of one. The J gene is TRBJ2-1, the V gene TRBV7-9, with 11 bases matching TRBD2. J was trimmed by 6 bases and V by 10 bases; bases with no gene match: 20. CDR3 length: 18 residues. The germline V gene has CDR1 SEHNR and CDR2 FQNEAQ (reference sequence). This CDR3 reads CATGAPLAGGRVGNEQFF. CDR3 nucleotides: TGTGCCACCGGAGCCCCCCTAGCGGGGGGTAGAGTAGGCAATGAGCAGTTCTTC.

CDR3 bases: TGTGCCAGCAGCATGGTGGCAGGGGGTACCTATGGCTACACCTTC. Its translation is CASSMVAGGTYGYTF. V usage is TRBV6-5 and J usage is TRBJ1-2; 7 bases map to TRBD1. J was trimmed by 4 bases and V by 6 bases; bases with no gene match: 11. Germline lookup yields CDR1 MNHEY and CDR2 SVGAGI. This CDR3 comprises 15 residues.

This rearrangement joins TRBV5-1 to TRBJ2-1; D perhaps matches TRBD1 (5 bases). The CDR3 spans 14 residues. Germline assignment: CDR1 SGHRS and CDR2 YFSETQ. V lost 6 bases and J lost 5, with 15 bases in between. CDR3 residues: CASNIGATDNEQFF. The CDR3 DNA follows: TGCGCCAGCAATATTGGGGCGACCGACAATGAGCAGTTCTTC.

V and J are TRBV2 and TRBJ2-2; 8 nucleotides match TRBD2. J gave up 7 bases and V 4 bases, and 11 bases lay outside the gene matches. This CDR3 has 16 residues. Per the germline V gene, CDR1 is SNHLY and CDR2 is FYNNEI. CDR3 bases: TGTGCCAGCAGTGTCCCGGGGGGGGCCGTCAACGGGGAGCTGTTTTTT. The encoded protein is CASSVPGGAVNGELFF.

The rearrangement joins TRBV7-9 to TRBJ2-6; 9 bases are shared with TRBD1. This CDR3 spans 16 amino acids. Germline CDR1 reads SEHNR; CDR2 reads FQNEAQ (reference sequence). J gave up 2 bases and V 6 bases, and 5 bases lay outside the gene matches. For the CDR3, the DNA is TGTGCCAGCAGTCAAACAGGGGGCGCTGGGGCCAACGTCCTGACTTTC. Translated: CASSQTGGAGANVLTF.

The rearrangement joins TRBV12-3 or TRBV12-4 to TRBJ2-7; the D gene is possibly TRBD2 (5 bases). The CDR3 consists of 13 residues. The V end lost 6 bases, the J end lost 3 bases, and 12 bases lay between the germline ends. The CDR3 region has the DNA TGTGCCAGCAGCCTTGGACTTGACTACGAGCAGTACTTC. As protein: CASSLGLDYEQYF.

Sample share makes this clone large. The chain couples TRBV7-6 to TRBJ2-7, with D perhaps TRBD2 (6 bases). Germline lookup yields CDR1 SGHVS and CDR2 FNYEAQ. The CDR3 is made up of 15 amino acids. Trimming stripped 5 bases from V and 4 bases from J, with 18 bases between. The CDR3 sequence is CASSPPSIRGYEQYF. In nucleotides, the CDR3 is TGTGCCAGCAGCCCTCCTAGCATCCGGGGGTACGAGCAGTACTTC.

The chain uses TRBV18 and TRBJ1-2; unclear D gene. The CDR3 totals 14 residues. V was cut by 3 bases and J by 2 bases, with 10 bases left in between. CDR1 and CDR2 from the germline V gene are KGHSH and LQKENI. The CDR3: CASSPPAGNYGYTF. CDR3 bases: TGTGCCAGCTCACCTCCGGCGGGGAACTATGGCTACACCTTC.

This sequence joins TRBV11-3 and TRBJ1-1; perhaps TRBD1 as D (6 bases). This CDR3 is 15 amino acids long. The germline V gene has CDR1 SGHNT and CDR2 YENEEA. Trimming took 0 bases from V and 1 from J, leaving 9 bases between them. CDR3 sequence reads: CASSLDLRGNTEAFF. DNA of the CDR3: TGTGCCAGCAGCTTAGACCTCAGGGGGAACACTGAAGCTTTCTTT.

The chain couples TRBV7-6 to TRBJ2-1; 9 positions agree with TRBD1. Germline lookup yields CDR1 SGHVS and CDR2 FNYEAQ. The V and J ends lost 8 bases and 7 bases, in that order; junction bases with no gene match: 3. The CDR3 has 12 amino acids. CDR3 coding DNA: TGTGCCAGCGGCGGACAGGGGAATGAGCAGTTCTTC. Translating it yields CASGGQGNEQFF. The whole variable domain, remainder taken from reference TRBV7-6 and TRBJ2-1, is GAGVSQSPRYKVTKRGQDVALRCDPISGHVSLYWYRQALGQGPEFLTYFNYEAQQDKSGLPNDRFSAERPEGSISTLTIQRTEQRDSAMYRCASGGQGNEQFFGPGTRLTVL.

The chain links TRBV3-1 (or the pseudogene TRBV3-2) to TRBJ2-5; TRBD1 aligns across 9 bases. The germline V gene has CDR1 LGHDT and CDR2 YNNKEL (reference sequence). This CDR3 has 17 amino acids. The junction had 16 bases not matched to a gene; V was cut back by 7 bases and J by 4 bases. This CDR3 reads CASTPPGQGTGRETQYF. The CDR3, as DNA: TGTGCCAGCACCCCGCCGGGACAGGGAACCGGTCGAGAGACCCAGTACTTC.

The V call is TRBV30, the J call TRBJ1-6; D ambiguous. The CDR3 has 13 amino acids. The germline CDR1 and CDR2 sequences are GTSNPN and SVGIG (reference sequence). Between the trimmed V and J ends, which lost 1 base and 9 bases, there was a span of 10 bases. CDR3 nucleotide sequence: TGTGCCTGGAGTGGCGGTTTGGGTTCACCCCTCCACTTT. It codes for CAWSGGLGSPLHF.

The count of this clone is one. The chain uses TRBV19 and TRBJ1-3; D remains unclear. Germline CDR1 reads LNHDA; CDR2 reads SQIVND (reference sequence). This CDR3 region has 16 residues. V lost 2 bases and J 0 bases, leaving 11 bases between the germline ends. For the CDR3, the DNA is TGTGCCAGTAGTATAAGAGCAGGTACCTCTGGAAACACCATATATTTT. Amino acid sequence: CASSIRAGTSGNTIYF. Combining the CDR3 with reference TRBV19 and TRBJ1-3 gives the whole variable domain DGGITQSPKYLFRKEGQNVTLSCEQNLNHDAMYWYRQDPGQGLRLIYYSQIVNDFQKGDIAEGYSVSREKKESFPLTVTSAQKNPTAFYLCASSIRAGTSGNTIYFGEGSWLTVV.

The chain uses TRBV27 and TRBJ1-1, with TRBD1 as a possible D gene (5 bases). V was trimmed by 6 bases and J by 5 bases, leaving 16 bases between them. The CDR3 extends over 14 amino acids. From germline, CDR1 is MNHEY and CDR2 SMNVEV (reference sequence). In nucleotides, the CDR3 is TGTGCCAGCAGCATCTGGGGGGGAGGTACTGAAGCTTTCTTT. Protein product: CASSIWGGGTEAFF.

The chain uses TRBV30 and TRBJ2-7; no clear D gene. The CDR3 totals 14 residues. Germline loops: CDR1 GTSNPN, CDR2 SVGIG (reference sequence). Trimming took 0 bases from V and 6 from J, leaving 15 bases between them. Written as DNA, the CDR3 is TGTGCCTGGAGTGTAAGTTCTAATTCTCGCGAGCAGTACTTC. It yields the protein CAWSVSSNSREQYF.

In regard to this clone: The junction differs from germline at one of its ends, possibly a read error. This sequence joins TRBV5-1 and TRBJ2-3, with a possible D match to TRBD1 (5 bases). The CDR3 has 16 residues. Germline loops: CDR1 SGHRS, CDR2 YFSETQ. The CDR3 loop reads CASTRRGGSSTDTQYF. CDR3 in DNA: TGCGCCAGCACCCGTAGGGGCGGAAGTAGCACGGATACGCAGTATTTT.